These 32 T cell receptor beta chains were all obtained from the same sample, sequenced in a study of T cells after yellow fever vaccination. TCRdb re-analysed the 5' RACE reads in MiXCR, keeping a single row per CDR3 protein. The sample lists some 400,000 distinct CDR3 sequences, under 20% occurring once. This specimen was PBMCs, taken before the yellow fever booster vaccination. The source of these receptors is a man in his late teens or twenties who received the YFV17D yellow fever vaccine.

The rearrangement uses TRBV4-1 and TRBJ2-1; tentatively, D is TRBD1 (6 bases). Germline V CDR1 and CDR2: MGHRA, YSYEKL. The V end lost 0 bases, the J end lost 6 bases, and 18 bases lay between the germline ends. CDR3 size: 17 residues. Here the CDR3 reads CASSQELTGQYSNEQFF. The CDR3, as DNA: TGCGCCAGCAGCCAAGAGTTAACAGGACAGTACTCCAATGAGCAGTTCTTC.

This clonotype was detected only a few times. The J gene is TRBJ2-1, the V gene TRBV11-1; D is uncertain. This CDR3 contains 14 residues. Trimming removed 4 bases at V and 3 bases at J, with 10 bases between. CDR1 is SGHAT and CDR2 is FQDESV in the germline V gene (reference sequence). As DNA, the CDR3 is TGTGCCAGCAGCTCCCAGACTGTCTACAATGAGCAGTTCTTC. It specifies CASSSQTVYNEQFF.

This clonotype has a handful of counts. This rearrangement joins TRBV12-3 or TRBV12-4 to TRBJ2-4; D ambiguous. The CDR3 runs 15 residues. V dropped 1 base and J dropped 0 bases, with 7 bases sitting between them. The CDR3 reads CASSLVERAKNIQYF. The CDR3 DNA reads TGTGCCAGCAGTTTAGTGGAGAGAGCCAAAAACATTCAGTACTTC.

The chain combines TRBV7-2 with TRBJ1-6; a weak D match, TRBD1 (6 bases). In germline, CDR1 is SGHTA, CDR2 FQGNSA. The CDR3 has 13 residues. Trimming pared 5 bases from V and 13 bases from J, leaving 15 bases between. Written as DNA, the CDR3 is TGTGCCAGCAGCCGCGACAGGCGCGAGCCCCTCCACTTT. It specifies CASSRDRREPLHF.

Only a few counts were recorded for this clonotype. V and J are TRBV7-2 and TRBJ1-3; no firm D call. CDR3 length: 15 residues. Trimming removed 0 bases from V and 0 bases from J, with 6 bases in between. Per germline, CDR1 SGHTA and CDR2 FQGNSA. The CDR3 bases are TGTGCCAGCAGCTTAGCGAGCTTCTCTGGAAACACCATATATTTT. Residues: CASSLASFSGNTIYF. The variable domain in full, with the rest retrieved from reference TRBV7-2 and TRBJ1-3, is GAGVSQSPSNKVTEKGKDVELRCDPISGHTALYWYRQSLGQGLEFLIYFQGNSAPDKSGLPSDRFSAERTGGSVSTLTIQRTQQEDSAVYLCASSLASFSGNTIYFGEGSWLTVV.

V usage is TRBV5-1 and J usage is TRBJ2-2; D ambiguous. The CDR3 sequence is 14 residues long. With 7 bases removed from V and 3 bases from J, the gap between germline ends came to 13 bases. Germline CDR1 reads SGHRS; CDR2 reads YFSETQ. The CDR3 loop is CASRFLADTGELFF. CDR3 nucleotide sequence: TGCGCCAGCCGGTTCCTTGCTGACACCGGGGAGCTGTTTTTT. Using reference TRBV5-1 and TRBJ2-2 for the parts outside the CDR3, the full variable domain is KAGVTQTPRYLIKTRGQQVTLSCSPISGHRSVSWYQQTPGQGLQFLFEYFSETQRNKGNFPGRFSGRQFSNSRSEMNVSTLELGDSALYLCASRFLADTGELFFGEGSRLTVL.

This clonotype was detected only a few times. The chain uses TRBV7-3 and TRBJ2-2; D is ambiguous. The CDR3 sequence is 12 residues long. Looked up from germline, CDR1 is SGHTA and CDR2 is FQGTGA. The CDR3 here is CVVGWGTGELFF. CDR3 DNA: TGTGTCGTGGGGTGGGGCACCGGGGAGCTGTTTTTT.

This clonotype was seen a handful of times. This chain uses TRBV20-1 with TRBJ2-5, with D maybe TRBD1 (5 bases). The CDR3 runs 11 residues. V was trimmed by 5 bases and J by 11 bases, leaving 15 bases between them. The germline CDR1 and CDR2 sequences are DFQATT and SNEGSKA (reference sequence). CDR3 protein: CSARTSSKQYF. The CDR3 DNA reads as TGCAGTGCTCGGACAAGCTCCAAGCAGTACTTC.

This clonotype was counted between two and nine times. V gene TRBV4-3 combines with J gene TRBJ1-1; 8 bases match TRBD1. The germline gives CDR1 LGHNA, CDR2 YSLEER. V lost 3 bases to trimming and J lost 5 bases; unmatched junction nucleotides: 8. This CDR3 is 15 amino acids long. CDR3 residues: CASSHTGGERTEAFF. Written as DNA, the CDR3 is TGCGCCAGCAGCCATACAGGGGGTGAGAGAACTGAAGCTTTCTTT.

A few counts support this clonotype. V is TRBV20-1 and J is TRBJ1-5, with D tentatively TRBD1 (6 bases). Trimming cost V 6 bases and J 5 bases, with 20 bases left between them. The CDR3 totals 15 residues. Germline V lookup: CDR1 DFQATT, CDR2 SNEGSKA (reference sequence). The CDR3 is CSAKHTGASHQPQHF. Written as DNA, the CDR3 is TGCAGTGCCAAGCATACGGGGGCGTCCCATCAGCCCCAGCATTTT.

V gene TRBV4-1 combines with J gene TRBJ2-2; D uncertain. The germline V and J ends were trimmed by 0 bases and 6 bases, with 11 bases remaining between them. CDR1 and CDR2 (germline): MGHRA, YSYEKL. The CDR3 runs 15 residues. The CDR3 protein is CASSQEPPGSGELFF. The CDR3 region has the DNA TGCGCCAGCAGCCAAGAACCCCCCGGGTCCGGGGAGCTGTTTTTT.

The chain is built from TRBV6-6 and TRBJ1-1; no reliable D call. Deletions cut 2 bases from V and 1 base from J, with 11 bases between. Germline CDR1 is MNHNY and CDR2 is SVGAGI (reference sequence). This CDR3 spans 15 amino acids. As DNA, the CDR3 is TGTGCCAGCAGTTACGGTGGAGGAGGGAACACTGAAGCTTTCTTT. Amino acid sequence: CASSYGGGGNTEAFF.

This clonotype was counted at least ten times. The rearrangement joins TRBV20-1 to TRBJ2-2; D is unclear. The V and J ends lost 4 bases and 9 bases respectively, with 12 bases between them. The germline gives CDR1 DFQATT, CDR2 SNEGSKA (reference sequence). This CDR3 has 12 amino acids. The CDR3 is CSAKLSARELFF. DNA of the CDR3: TGCAGTGCTAAGTTGTCAGCTAGGGAGCTGTTTTTT.

The chain recombines TRBV6-5 with TRBJ1-2; D might be TRBD1 (5 bases). The CDR3 is 14 amino acids. CDR1 is MNHEY, CDR2 SVGAGI, per germline. Trimming left V 2 bases short and J 10 bases short, with 17 bases between. The CDR3 nucleotides are TGTGCCAGCAGTTACACGGGGCAGGGTGGCGCCTACACCTTC. This sequence encodes CASSYTGQGGAYTF.

This clonotype was detected only a few times. The chain recombines TRBV10-2 with TRBJ1-2; weak D call: TRBD1 (5 bases). The CDR3 runs to 13 residues. V was clipped by 8 bases and J by 4 bases, with 14 bases between them. Germline V gene sequence: CDR1 WSHSY, CDR2 SAAADI. DNA of the CDR3: TGCGCCAGCGGAGAGGGGATCGGCTATGGCTACACCTTC. This encodes CASGEGIGYGYTF.

This clonotype has only a few counts. This sequence joins TRBV7-6 and TRBJ1-4; TRBD1 is a possible D gene (5 bases). The CDR3 is 16 residues long. V lost 5 bases to trimming and J lost 7 bases, with 20 bases between them. Germline V gives CDR1 SGHVS, CDR2 FNYEAQ. CDR3: CASSPRETVLGEKLFF. CDR3 DNA sequence: TGTGCCAGCAGCCCGAGAGAGACAGTGCTTGGTGAAAAACTGTTTTTT.

The CDR3 is CASSQDPREGDYGYTF. In DNA, the CDR3 is TGTGCCAGCAGCCAAGACCCCCGGGAGGGGGACTATGGCTACACCTTC. The V and J genes are TRBV4-2 and TRBJ1-2, with D possibly matching TRBD1 (6 bases). The V end lost 0 bases, the J end lost 3 bases, and 14 bases lay between the germline ends. This CDR3 contains 16 residues. Looked up from germline, CDR1 is LGHNA and CDR2 is YNFKEQ.

This clonotype was observed a few times. The chain couples TRBV15 to TRBJ2-3, with a weak D call TRBD2 (5 bases). This CDR3 comprises 18 residues. The ends were cut back, 1 base at V and 1 base at J, with 18 bases in the middle. The germline gives CDR1 LNHNV, CDR2 YYDKDF (reference sequence). Here the CDR3 reads CATSRAGVAGRGTDTQYF. Written as DNA, the CDR3 is TGTGCCACCAGCAGAGCCGGGGTAGCAGGTCGGGGCACAGATACGCAGTATTTT. Looking up the rest from reference TRBV15 and TRBJ2-3 gives the full variable domain: DAMVIQNPRYQVTQFGKPVTLSCSQTLNHNVMYWYQQKSSQAPKLLFHYYDKDFNNEADTPDNFQSRRPNTSFCFLDIRSPGLGDTAMYLCATSRAGVAGRGTDTQYFGPGTRLTVL.

The chain has TRBV20-1 and TRBJ2-4; tentative D call: TRBD1 (5 bases). From germline, CDR1 is DFQATT and CDR2 SNEGSKA (reference sequence). The CDR3 length is 16 residues. V lost 1 base to trimming and J lost 3 bases, with 16 bases between them. The CDR3 bases are TGCAGTGCTAGAGTTGATCAGGGTAGGGTCAAAAACATTCAGTACTTC. It encodes CSARVDQGRVKNIQYF.

In its sample, this clonotype was seen a few times. V and J are TRBV4-3 and TRBJ1-1; D gene unclear. Trimming removed 3 bases at V and 2 bases at J, with 10 bases between. Germline loops: CDR1 LGHNA, CDR2 YSLEER. The CDR3 totals 14 residues. CDR3 DNA: TGCGCCAGCAGCCATTACAAGGGAAACACTGAAGCTTTCTTT. Translation: CASSHYKGNTEAFF.

The chain carries TRBV10-3 and TRBJ1-5, with 7 nucleotides matching TRBD1. Germline trimming cut 5 bases from V and 7 bases from J; bases unmatched to any gene: 8. From germline, CDR1 is ENHRY and CDR2 SYGVKD. This CDR3 is built from 14 residues. The CDR3 DNA sequence: TGTGCCATCAGTCGGGGAACAGGGGACCAGCCCCAGCATTTT. This translates into CAISRGTGDQPQHF.

The V and J genes are TRBV7-9 and TRBJ2-3; 7 nucleotides match TRBD2. The CDR3 extends over 11 amino acids. The germline gives CDR1 SEHNR, CDR2 FQNEAQ (reference sequence). V lost 10 bases and J lost 6; bases outside the gene matches: 4. CDR3 loop: CAMDGGDTQYF. Written as DNA, the CDR3 is TGTGCCATGGACGGGGGGGATACGCAGTATTTT.

The chain is built from TRBV12-3 or TRBV12-4 and TRBJ2-5, with 10 bases that match TRBD2. The CDR3 spans 15 residues. V shed 6 bases and J 3 bases; nucleotides not matched to a gene: 7. The CDR3 sequence is CASSLRTSGEETQYF. The CDR3 DNA reads TGTGCCAGCAGCCTCCGGACTAGCGGAGAAGAGACCCAGTACTTC.

This clonotype occurred a few times. The V call is TRBV7-2, the J call TRBJ1-1, with TRBD1 matching 7 bases. CDR1 and CDR2 (germline): SGHTA, FQGNSA. The CDR3 spans 14 residues. J gave up 6 bases and V 3 bases, and 7 bases lay outside the gene matches. The CDR3 reads CASSFDRVSAEAFF. CDR3 nucleotides: TGTGCCAGCAGCTTCGACAGGGTGTCTGCTGAAGCTTTCTTT.

V and J are TRBV6-5 and TRBJ1-1, with 7 bases lining up with TRBD1. Germline V CDR1 and CDR2: MNHEY, SVGAGI. With V trimmed by 2 bases and J by 0 bases, 9 bases remained unmatched. The CDR3 is made up of 17 amino acids. The CDR3 loop reads CASSYKAGQPMNTEAFF. CDR3 sequence (DNA): TGTGCCAGCAGTTACAAGGCGGGACAGCCCATGAACACTGAAGCTTTCTTT.

This clonotype was seen just once. The chain carries TRBV29-1 and TRBJ2-3; TRBD2 matches at 10 bases. The germline V gene encodes CDR1 SQVTM and CDR2 ANQGSEA. The V segment lost 4 bases and the J segment 4 bases; nucleotides outside the gene matches: 5. The CDR3 runs to 14 residues. The CDR3 spells CSVVERGGSDTQYF. CDR3 in DNA: TGCAGCGTTGTGGAGCGGGGGGGTTCAGATACGCAGTATTTT.

This clonotype was seen only a few times. The gene calls are TRBV28 and TRBJ1-2; no clear D gene. Germline V gives CDR1 MDHEN, CDR2 SYDVKM. The CDR3 consists of 14 residues. V dropped 5 bases and J dropped 1 base, with 11 bases sitting between them. The CDR3 DNA sequence: TGTGCCAGCAGTCCCCTACACTTTAACTATGGCTACACCTTC. Its translation is CASSPLHFNYGYTF.

In this sample, this clonotype turned up many times. V is TRBV4-1 and J is TRBJ2-3, with D unresolved. With 3 bases removed from V and 6 bases from J, the gap between germline ends came to 19 bases. CDR3 size: 16 residues. The V gene's germline CDR1 is MGHRA and CDR2 YSYEKL. CDR3 in amino acids: CASSHLGRARMDTQYF. DNA of the CDR3: TGCGCCAGCAGCCACCTCGGACGTGCGCGGATGGATACGCAGTATTTT.

The V call is TRBV4-1, the J call TRBJ1-1, with D tentatively TRBD1 (5 bases). Germline assignment: CDR1 MGHRA and CDR2 YSYEKL. The CDR3 has 16 residues. V lost 1 base and J 1 base, leaving 13 bases between the germline ends. CDR3 DNA: TGCGCCAGCAGCCAAGTTGGGGGAAGGAAGAACACTGAAGCTTTCTTT. It yields the protein CASSQVGGRKNTEAFF.

This clonotype was recorded at least ten times. The J gene is TRBJ2-3, the V gene TRBV7-2; D is unclear. The CDR3 totals 12 residues. Trimming stripped 5 bases from V and 5 bases from J, with 8 bases between. The V gene's germline CDR1 is SGHTA and CDR2 FQGNSA. CDR3 DNA: TGTGCCAGCAGCCCCCACTTAGATACGCAGTATTTT. This sequence encodes CASSPHLDTQYF.

The chain couples TRBV6-2 or TRBV6-3 to TRBJ2-1; 10 positions match TRBD1. Germline loops: CDR1 MNHEY, CDR2 SVGEGT. The CDR3 extends over 16 amino acids. V shed 7 bases and J 6 bases; nucleotides not matched to a gene: 12. The CDR3 DNA reads TGTGCCAGCACACAACCGTGGGGACAGGGGACCAATGAGCAGTTCTTC. As protein: CASTQPWGQGTNEQFF.

There are many counts of this clonotype. The chain has TRBV7-9 and TRBJ1-3, with D perhaps TRBD1 (5 bases). Germline lookup yields CDR1 SEHNR and CDR2 FQNEAQ (reference sequence). There are 15 residues in the CDR3. Trimming took off 5 bases at V and 0 bases at J, with 11 bases between the two ends. The CDR3, as DNA: TGTGCCAGCAGCCTCGGGGCCATCTCTGGAAACACCATATATTTT. Encoded protein: CASSLGAISGNTIYF.